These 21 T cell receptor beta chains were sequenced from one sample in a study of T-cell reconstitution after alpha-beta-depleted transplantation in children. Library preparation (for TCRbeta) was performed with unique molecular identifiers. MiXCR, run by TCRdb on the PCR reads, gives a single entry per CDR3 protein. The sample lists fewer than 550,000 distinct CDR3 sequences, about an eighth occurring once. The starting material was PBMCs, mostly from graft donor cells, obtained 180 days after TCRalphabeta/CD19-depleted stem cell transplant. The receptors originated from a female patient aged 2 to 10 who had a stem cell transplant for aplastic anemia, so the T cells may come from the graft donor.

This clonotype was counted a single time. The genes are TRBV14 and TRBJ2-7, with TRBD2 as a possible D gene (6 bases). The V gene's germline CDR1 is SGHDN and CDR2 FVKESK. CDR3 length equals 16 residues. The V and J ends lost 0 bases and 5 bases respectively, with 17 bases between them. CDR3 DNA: TGTGCCAGCAGCCAAGATCGGCGGGGCGTTAAGGACGAGCAGTACTTC. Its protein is CASSQDRRGVKDEQYF.

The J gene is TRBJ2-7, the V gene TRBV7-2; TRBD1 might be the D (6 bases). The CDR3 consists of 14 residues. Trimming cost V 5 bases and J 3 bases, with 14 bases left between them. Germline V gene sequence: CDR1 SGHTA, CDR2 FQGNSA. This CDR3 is CASSTRDNFYEQYV. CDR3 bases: TGTGCCAGCAGCACCCGGGACAACTTCTACGAGCAGTACGTC.

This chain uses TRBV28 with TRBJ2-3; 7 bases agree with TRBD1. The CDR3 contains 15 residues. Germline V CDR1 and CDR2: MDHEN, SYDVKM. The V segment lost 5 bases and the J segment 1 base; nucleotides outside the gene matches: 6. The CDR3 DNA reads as TGTGCCAGCAGTGAGAACAGGGGACGCACAGATACGCAGTATTTT. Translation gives CASSENRGRTDTQYF.

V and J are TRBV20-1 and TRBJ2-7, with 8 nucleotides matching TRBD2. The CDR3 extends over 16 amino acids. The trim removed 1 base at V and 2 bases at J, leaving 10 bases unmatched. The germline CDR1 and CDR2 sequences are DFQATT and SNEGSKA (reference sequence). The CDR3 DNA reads TGCAGTGCTAGAGCCCAACTTTCTAGCGGGCCCTACGAGCAGTACTTC. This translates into CSARAQLSSGPYEQYF.

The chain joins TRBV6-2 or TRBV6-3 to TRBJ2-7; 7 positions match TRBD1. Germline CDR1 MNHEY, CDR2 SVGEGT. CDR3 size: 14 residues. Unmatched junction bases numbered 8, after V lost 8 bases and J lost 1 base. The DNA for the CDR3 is TGTGCCAGCGGAATACAGGGGACGTCCTACGAGCAGTACTTC. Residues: CASGIQGTSYEQYF.

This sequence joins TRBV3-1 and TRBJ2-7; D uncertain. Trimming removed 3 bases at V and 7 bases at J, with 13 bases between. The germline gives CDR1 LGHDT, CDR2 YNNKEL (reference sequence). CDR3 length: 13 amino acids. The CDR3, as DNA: TGTGCCAGCAGCCATGGCGCATATACGGAGCAGTACGTC. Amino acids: CASSHGAYTEQYV.

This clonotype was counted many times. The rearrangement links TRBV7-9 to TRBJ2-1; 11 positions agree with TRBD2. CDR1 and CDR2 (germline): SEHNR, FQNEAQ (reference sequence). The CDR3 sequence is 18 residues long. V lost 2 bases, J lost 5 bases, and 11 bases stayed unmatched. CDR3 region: CASSLRDRLAGFHNEQFF. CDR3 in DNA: TGTGCCAGCAGCTTAAGGGACAGACTAGCGGGATTCCACAATGAGCAGTTCTTC. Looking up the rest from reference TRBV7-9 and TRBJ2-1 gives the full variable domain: DTGVSQNPRHKITKRGQNVTFRCDPISEHNRLYWYRQTLGQGPEFLTYFQNEAQLEKSRLLSDRFSAERPKGSFSTLEIQRTEQGDSAMYLCASSLRDRLAGFHNEQFFGPGTRLTVL.

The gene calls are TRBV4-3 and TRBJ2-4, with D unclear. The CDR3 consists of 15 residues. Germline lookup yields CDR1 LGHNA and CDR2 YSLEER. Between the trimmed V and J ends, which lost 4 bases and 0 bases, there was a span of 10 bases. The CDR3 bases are TGCGCCAGCAGCCGGACCGAGAGAGCCAAAAACATTCAGTACTTC. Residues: CASSRTERAKNIQYF.

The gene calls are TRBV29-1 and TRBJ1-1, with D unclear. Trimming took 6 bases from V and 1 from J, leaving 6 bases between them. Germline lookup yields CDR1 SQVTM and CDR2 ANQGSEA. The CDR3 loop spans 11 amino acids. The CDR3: CSVTSNTEAFF. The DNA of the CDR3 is TGCAGCGTGACATCGAACACTGAAGCTTTCTTT.

In DNA, the CDR3 is TGTGCCAGCAGTTTCCGGCTAGCGGCCGGGGAGCTGTTTTTT. Its protein is CASSFRLAAGELFF. The chain links TRBV12-3 or TRBV12-4 to TRBJ2-2; 7 nucleotides line up with TRBD2. CDR3 length: 14 residues. With V trimmed by 3 bases and J by 6 bases, 4 bases remained unmatched.

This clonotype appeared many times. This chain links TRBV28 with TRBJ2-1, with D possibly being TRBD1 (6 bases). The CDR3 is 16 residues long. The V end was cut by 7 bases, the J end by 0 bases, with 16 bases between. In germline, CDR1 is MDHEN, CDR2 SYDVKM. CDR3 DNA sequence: TGTGCCAGCAAGGCAGGGGACAAAAGCTCCTACAATGAGCAGTTCTTC. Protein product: CASKAGDKSSYNEQFF.

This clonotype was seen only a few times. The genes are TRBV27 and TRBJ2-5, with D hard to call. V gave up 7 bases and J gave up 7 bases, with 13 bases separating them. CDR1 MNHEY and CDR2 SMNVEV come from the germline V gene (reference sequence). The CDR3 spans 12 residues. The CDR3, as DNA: TGTGCCAGCACCCCAGGTTTGCGGACCCAGTACTTC. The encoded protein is CASTPGLRTQYF.

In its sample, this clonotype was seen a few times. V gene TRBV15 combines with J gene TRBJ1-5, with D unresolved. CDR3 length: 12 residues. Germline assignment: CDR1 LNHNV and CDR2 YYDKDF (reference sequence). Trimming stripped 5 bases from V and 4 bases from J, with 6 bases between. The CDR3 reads CATSGYNQPQHF. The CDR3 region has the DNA TGTGCCACCAGCGGATATAATCAGCCCCAGCATTTT.

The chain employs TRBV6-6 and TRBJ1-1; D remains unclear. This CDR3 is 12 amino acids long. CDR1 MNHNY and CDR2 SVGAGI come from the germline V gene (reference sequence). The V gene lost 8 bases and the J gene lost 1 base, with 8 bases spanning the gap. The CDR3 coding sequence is TGTGCCAGCTTTCAACGGAACACTGAAGCTTTCTTT. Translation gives CASFQRNTEAFF.

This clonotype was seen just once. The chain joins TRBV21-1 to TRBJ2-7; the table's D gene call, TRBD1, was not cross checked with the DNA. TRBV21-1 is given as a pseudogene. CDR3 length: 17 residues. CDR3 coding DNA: TGTGCCAGCAACCGGGACCCCATGTGGGCCTGCTCCTACGAGCAGTACTTC. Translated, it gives CASNRDPMWACSYEQYF.

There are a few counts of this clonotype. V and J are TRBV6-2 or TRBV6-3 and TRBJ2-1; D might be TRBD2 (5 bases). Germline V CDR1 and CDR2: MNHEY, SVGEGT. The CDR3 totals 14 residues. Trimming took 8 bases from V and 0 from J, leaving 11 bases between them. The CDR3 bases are TGTGCCAGCGCTATGCGGGCCTCCTACAATGAGCAGTTCTTC. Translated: CASAMRASYNEQFF.

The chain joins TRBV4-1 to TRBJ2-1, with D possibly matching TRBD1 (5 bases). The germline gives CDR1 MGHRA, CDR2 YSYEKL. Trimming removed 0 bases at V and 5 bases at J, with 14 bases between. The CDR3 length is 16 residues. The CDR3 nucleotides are TGCGCCAGCAGCCAAGAAGGTGGGGCCAACAACAATGAGCAGTTCTTC. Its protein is CASSQEGGANNNEQFF.

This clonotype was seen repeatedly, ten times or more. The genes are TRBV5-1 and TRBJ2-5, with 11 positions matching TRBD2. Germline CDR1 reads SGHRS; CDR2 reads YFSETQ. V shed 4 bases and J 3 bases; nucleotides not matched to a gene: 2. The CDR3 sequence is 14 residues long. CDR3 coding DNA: TGCGCCAGCAGCCCGGGACTAGCGGAAGAGACCCAGTACTTC. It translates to CASSPGLAEETQYF.

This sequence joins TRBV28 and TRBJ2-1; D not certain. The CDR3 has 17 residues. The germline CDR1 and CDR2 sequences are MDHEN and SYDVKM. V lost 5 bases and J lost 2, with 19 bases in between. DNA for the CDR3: TGTGCCAGCAGTCTCCCCCTATGGCCCGCCACCTACAATGAGCAGTTCTTC. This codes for CASSLPLWPATYNEQFF.

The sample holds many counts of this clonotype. The CDR3 DNA sequence: TGCAGCGTTGGATTAGGACAGGGGGTGAGAGAGACCCAGTACTTC. Amino acid sequence: CSVGLGQGVRETQYF. V and J are TRBV29-1 and TRBJ2-5, with 10 positions matching TRBD1. CDR3 length: 15 residues. From germline, CDR1 is SQVTM and CDR2 ANQGSEA. J gave up 4 bases and V 4 bases, and 9 bases lay outside the gene matches.

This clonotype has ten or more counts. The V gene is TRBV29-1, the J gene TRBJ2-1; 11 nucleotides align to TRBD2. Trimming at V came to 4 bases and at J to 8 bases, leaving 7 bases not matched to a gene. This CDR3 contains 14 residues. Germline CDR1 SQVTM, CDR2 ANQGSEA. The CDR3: CSVGLAGGSDEQFF. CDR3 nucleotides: TGCAGCGTTGGCCTAGCGGGAGGTTCGGATGAGCAGTTCTTC.